The 8 T cell receptor beta chains below were found in one sample sequenced in a study of blood T cells in healthy people across ages. A sample-barcoded 5' primer and a J-beta primer mix were used in a second PCR of roughly 6 to 12 cycles. Each CDR3 protein is one row after TCRdb ran MiXCR on the 5' RACE reads. The repertoire has hundreds of thousands of distinct CDR3 sequences, roughly half of them found once; the top ten carry 13%. The sequencing input was blood. The receptors were sampled from a woman older than 75 in good health.

In regard to this clonotype: A much more abundant neighbour one base away suggests this may be a read error. The V gene is TRBV12-3 or TRBV12-4, the J gene TRBJ2-5; D call uncertain. There are 14 residues in the CDR3. Trimming took 3 bases from V and 11 from J, leaving 19 bases between them. CDR3 coding DNA: TGTGCCAGCAGTTTTAAGGCAGGTACAATTGAGCAGTACTTC. Translation gives CASSFKAGTIEQYF.

The chain carries TRBV6-5 and TRBJ2-6; D uncertain. Trimming removed 1 base from V and 2 bases from J, with 15 bases in between. The CDR3 has 18 amino acids. Germline V gene data show CDR1 as MNHEY and CDR2 as SVGAGI. The CDR3 nucleotides are TGTGCCAGCAGTTACTTTATCAGCTTGGCGGCTGGGGCCAACGTCCTGACTTTC. This translates into CASSYFISLAAGANVLTF.

This clonotype was seen more than once but under ten times. The chain has TRBV3-1 and TRBJ2-7, with 9 bases that match TRBD1. Looked up from germline, CDR1 is LGHDT and CDR2 is YNNKEL (reference sequence). The CDR3 consists of 15 residues. The trim removed 4 bases at V and 7 bases at J, leaving 11 bases unmatched. In DNA form, the CDR3 reads TGTGCCAGCAGCCTCACCGGGACAGGGACTTGGGAGCAGTACTTC. Encoded protein: CASSLTGTGTWEQYF.

V is TRBV4-3 and J is TRBJ1-2; 11 nucleotides line up with TRBD1. Germline V gives CDR1 LGHNA, CDR2 YSLEER. With 4 bases clipped from V and 8 bases from J, the junction kept 9 bases outside the gene matches. This CDR3 spans 15 amino acids. CDR3 nucleotide sequence: TGCGCCAGCAGCCGGACAGGGGGCCTATTGGGAGGCTACACCTTC. Translated: CASSRTGGLLGGYTF.

The chain links TRBV9 to TRBJ2-3, with D possibly TRBD2 on 6 matching bases. The CDR3 totals 16 residues. V lost 3 bases, J lost 0 bases, and 14 bases lay in between. Per the germline V gene, CDR1 is SGDLS and CDR2 is YYNGEE. The CDR3, as DNA: TGTGCCAGCAGCGAGGGCCGAGGGACTAGCACAGATACGCAGTATTTT. Protein sequence: CASSEGRGTSTDTQYF.

This clonotype has more than one count but fewer than ten. The rearrangement joins TRBV7-3 to TRBJ2-3, with a possible D match to TRBD2 (6 bases). The V gene's germline CDR1 is SGHTA and CDR2 FQGTGA. Trimming took 6 bases from V and 4 from J, leaving 11 bases between them. The CDR3 runs 13 residues. CDR3 DNA sequence: TGTGCCAGCAGATCGGAGGGCGCAGATACGCAGTATTTT. It encodes CASRSEGADTQYF.

As to this clonotype: Since a much larger clone is just one base distant, this may be a read error. CDR3 sequence: CASSVGAGLGNEQFF. As DNA, the CDR3 is TGTGCCAGCAGTGTCGGGGCAGGGTTAGGCAATGAGCAGTTCTTC. J is TRBJ2-1 and V is TRBV12-3 or TRBV12-4; D is possibly TRBD1 or TRBD2 (5 bases each). V was cut by 5 bases and J by 6 bases, with 17 bases left in between. The CDR3 totals 15 residues.

For this clonotype: A much larger clone lies one base from this, so it may be a read error. The chain links TRBV5-1 to TRBJ2-3; D ambiguous. The CDR3 covers 11 residues. Germline V gene sequence: CDR1 SGHRS, CDR2 YFSETQ. In nucleotides, the CDR3 is TGCGCCAGTGGAAGGTCCGATATGCAGTATTTT. Translated, it gives CASGRSDMQYF.